This T cell receptor (beta chain) comes out of a study of spatial heterogeneity in lung cancer. Study-level results: Tumoral mutation counts were tracked by counts of expanded intratumoral alpha and beta TCRs.

This clonotype was detected only a few times. The antigen is unknown. The junction departs from germline at one end; a sequencing error may be responsible. Every molecule of TCR cDNA had its own unique molecular identifier. In TCRdb, the 5' RACE reads were re-called with MiXCR into one record per CDR3 protein. This sample carries approximately 2,500 distinct CDR3 sequences, 5.5% to 7.5% of them seen once, and the ten largest clones take approximately 9.7%. Regarding time point: sample taken at primary tumor resection. The study sequenced unsorted whole RNA from tumor, nontumor lung or frozen PBMC. The CDR3 is 14 amino acids.

This clonotype originated in a male donor with early-stage non-small cell lung cancer. This chain connects TRBV12-3 or TRBV12-4 to TRBJ2-7, with TRBD2 matching over 8 bases. Here the sequenced sample was lung tumor tissue, taken at surgery. CDR3: CASGLSREGLEQYF. The CDR3, as DNA: TGTGCCAGCGGTTTGAGCCGGGAGGGCCTCGAGCAGTACTTC.